This entry is about one T cell receptor beta chain. CDR1 is DFQATT and CDR2 is SNEGSKA in the germline V gene (reference sequence). V dropped 6 bases and J dropped 8 bases, with 13 bases sitting between them. This CDR3 comprises 11 residues. This entry comes from a study of Ad26.COV2.S vaccination and SARS-CoV-2 variants. Using immunoSEQ multiplex PCR, the repertoire was profiled, and TCRdb retains in-frame clones only, with some absent. The profile covers over 130,000 clones, with 86% appearing a single time and more than 4.5% taken by the ten largest. The gene calls are TRBV20-1 and TRBJ1-1; no clear D gene. The source was peripheral blood, collected after recovery from COVID-19. This TCR was sampled from a human donor who had recovered from COVID-19. The CDR3: CSATPVHEAFF. For the CDR3, the DNA is TGCAGTGCCACCCCGGTGCACGAAGCTTTCTTT.